The 32 T cell receptor beta chains presented below share a single source sample, sequenced in a study of T cell responses to AZD1222 COVID-19 vaccine. Measured with immunoSEQ multiplex PCR; TCRdb has only the in-frame clones, and not every one. This sample has 150,000 to 200,000 clones; roughly 92% occur once, and the top ten carry over 1.5%. The sequenced sample was peripheral blood, obtained on day 0 of AZD1222 vaccination. The receptors shown here come from an adult in good health.

The gene calls are TRBV27 and TRBJ2-1; 7 bases align to TRBD2. V dropped 4 bases and J dropped 4; count of bases not matched to a gene: 10. Germline V gene sequence: CDR1 MNHEY, CDR2 SMNVEV (reference sequence). The CDR3 contains 16 residues. The CDR3 bases are TGTGCCAGCAGTTGGGGAGGGAGCGCGGGGTACAATGAGCAGTTCTTC. Amino acids: CASSWGGSAGYNEQFF.

This rearrangement joins TRBV3-1 (or the pseudogene TRBV3-2) to TRBJ2-1; D is ambiguous. Germline V gene data show CDR1 as LGHDT and CDR2 as YNNKEL (reference sequence). This CDR3 has 16 amino acids. V lost 6 bases and J 0 bases, leaving 15 bases between the germline ends. The CDR3 DNA is TGTGCCAGCAGTCTAGAACGAGTGGCCTCCTACAATGAGCAGTTCTTC. Translation: CASSLERVASYNEQFF.

J is TRBJ1-1 and V is TRBV5-1; weak D call: TRBD1 (5 bases). Trimming pared 3 bases from V and 0 bases from J, leaving 15 bases between. This CDR3 region has 16 residues. CDR1 and CDR2 from the germline V gene are SGHRS and YFSETQ. Written as DNA, the CDR3 is TGCGCCAGCAGCTGGGGGGGAGAGAACATGAACACTGAAGCTTTCTTT. This codes for CASSWGGENMNTEAFF.

The gene calls are TRBV5-4 and TRBJ2-7, with TRBD1 identical over 7 bases. V gave up 4 bases and J gave up 1 base; unmatched junction bases: 5. The CDR3 runs 14 residues. Looked up from germline, CDR1 is SGHNT and CDR2 is YYREEE (reference sequence). The CDR3 DNA reads as TGTGCCAGCAGCCACCTCAGGGGGTCCTACGAGCAGTACTTC. It yields the protein CASSHLRGSYEQYF.

The chain couples TRBV12-3 or TRBV12-4 to TRBJ1-2; possible D gene TRBD1, 5 bases. The CDR3 covers 12 residues. The CDR3 here is CAIHRGGSGYTF. The CDR3 nucleotides are TGTGCTATCCACCGCGGGGGGAGTGGCTACACCTTC.

The CDR3: CASSATGTLSYTQYF. DNA of the CDR3: TGCGCCAGCAGCGCCACAGGGACTTTGTCTTATACGCAGTATTTT. The chain has TRBV5-1 and TRBJ2-3, with D perhaps TRBD1 or TRBD2 (6 bases each). This CDR3 is 15 amino acids long. The V and J ends lost 4 bases and 7 bases respectively, with 19 bases between them. CDR1 is SGHRS and CDR2 is YFSETQ in the germline V gene.

The chain is built from TRBV5-1 and TRBJ2-3; D is undetermined. CDR3 length: 14 amino acids. V dropped 0 bases and J dropped 2 bases, with 7 bases sitting between them. The germline gives CDR1 SGHRS, CDR2 YFSETQ. CDR3 DNA: TGCGCCAGCAGCTTGGTGACCCCCACAGATACGCAGTATTTT. This encodes CASSLVTPTDTQYF.

As regards this clone: Mismatch with germline at one junction end may stem from a read error. The chain has TRBV7-7 and TRBJ1-1; D remains ambiguous. Germline V lookup: CDR1 SSHAT, CDR2 FNYEAQ (reference sequence). The CDR3 covers 13 residues. The CDR3 protein is CASSQRTNTEAFF. CDR3 coding DNA: TGTGCTAGCAGCCAGAGAACCAACACTGAAGCTTTCTTT.

Only one count was recorded for this clone. The V gene is TRBV11-2, the J gene TRBJ2-4; D not resolved. This CDR3 comprises 15 residues. The V end was cut by 4 bases, the J end by 0 bases, with 10 bases between. CDR1 and CDR2 (germline): SGHAT, FQNNGV. The CDR3 bases are TGTGCCAGCAGCTCCCCACGTGTAGCCAAAAACATTCAGTACTTC. Translation gives CASSSPRVAKNIQYF. The full variable domain, completed using reference TRBV11-2 and TRBJ2-4, is EAGVAQSPRYKIIEKRQSVAFWCNPISGHATLYWYQQILGQGPKLLIQFQNNGVVDDSQLPKDRFSAERLKGVDSTLKIQPAKLEDSAVYLCASSSPRVAKNIQYFGAGTRLSVL.

The rearrangement uses TRBV19 and TRBJ2-3, with D uncertain. Germline-derived CDR1 and CDR2 are LNHDA and SQIVND (reference sequence). V gave up 0 bases and J gave up 9 bases, with 16 bases separating them. This CDR3 has 15 residues. CDR3 DNA sequence: TGTGCCAGTAGTATAGATCGGCAGTCAGGAGAAACGCAGTATTTT. The encoded protein is CASSIDRQSGETQYF.

The genes are TRBV18 and TRBJ1-4; possibly TRBD1 for D (6 bases). CDR1 and CDR2 (germline): KGHSH, LQKENI. CDR3 length: 14 residues. Trimming cost V 5 bases and J 10 bases, with 17 bases left between them. The CDR3 nucleotides are TGTGCCAGCTCATCAGTCCAGGGGCACGGAAAACTGTTTTTT. Residues: CASSSVQGHGKLFF.

V and J are TRBV15 and TRBJ1-2; maybe TRBD1 (6 bases). Looked up from germline, CDR1 is LNHNV and CDR2 is YYDKDF (reference sequence). Trimming removed 3 bases from V and 1 base from J, with 12 bases in between. The CDR3 is made up of 15 amino acids. In DNA form, the CDR3 reads TGTGCCACCAGCAGGGACGACAGGAATAACTATGGCTACACCTTC. This translates into CATSRDDRNNYGYTF.

This clone was detected only once. The V and J genes are TRBV6-6 and TRBJ1-5; TRBD1 agrees at 8 bases. The junction had 1 base not matched to a gene; V was cut back by 6 bases and J by 0 bases. The CDR3 extends over 14 amino acids. CDR1 is MNHNY, CDR2 SVGAGI, per germline (reference sequence). The CDR3 DNA reads TGTGCCAGCAGGCAGGGGGCTAGCAATCAGCCCCAGCATTTT. Protein product: CASRQGASNQPQHF.

This rearrangement joins TRBV30 to TRBJ1-5; TRBD1 agrees at 11 bases. In germline, CDR1 is GTSNPN, CDR2 SVGIG (reference sequence). J gave up 7 bases and V 7 bases, and 9 bases lay outside the gene matches. This CDR3 contains 14 residues. The CDR3 nucleotides read TGTGCCTTCCGGACAGGGGGCGTTGGGCAGCCCCAGCATTTT. It specifies CAFRTGGVGQPQHF.

V and J are TRBV18 and TRBJ1-5, with D uncertain. V was shortened by 3 bases and J by 6 bases, with 9 bases between the two germline ends. The CDR3 covers 13 residues. Germline V gene lookup returns CDR1 KGHSH and CDR2 LQKENI. DNA of the CDR3: TGTGCCAGCTCACCCGGATCCGGTCAGCCCCAGCATTTT. It yields the protein CASSPGSGQPQHF.

V is TRBV30 and J is TRBJ1-2; D is unresolved. Looked up from germline, CDR1 is GTSNPN and CDR2 is SVGIG (reference sequence). V lost 5 bases to trimming and J lost 2 bases, with 12 bases between them. CDR3 length: 13 residues. The CDR3 coding sequence is TGTGCCTGGCGGCGGACGGCGAACTATGGCTACACCTTC. It encodes CAWRRTANYGYTF.

The chain is built from TRBV10-2 and TRBJ2-7; TRBD1 matches 8 bases. CDR1 and CDR2 (germline): WSHSY, SAAADI. This CDR3 region has 13 residues. Trimming cost V 8 bases and J 7 bases; bases outside gene matches: 10. The chain's CDR3 is CASRWTGSGEQYF. Written as DNA, the CDR3 is TGCGCCAGCCGCTGGACAGGGAGCGGGGAGCAGTACTTC.

The chain combines TRBV5-1 with TRBJ1-1; D not certain. V was shortened by 0 bases and J by 1 base, with 7 bases between the two germline ends. This CDR3 has 14 residues. Germline V gene data show CDR1 as SGHRS and CDR2 as YFSETQ. CDR3 bases: TGCGCCAGCAGCTTGGGCACCTCGAACACTGAAGCTTTCTTT. It yields the protein CASSLGTSNTEAFF.

The rearrangement joins TRBV12-3 or TRBV12-4 to TRBJ2-7; D uncertain. Trimming took 0 bases from V and 6 from J, leaving 9 bases between them. The CDR3 consists of 13 residues. CDR3 in DNA: TGTGCCAGCAGTTTAGCTCTCGTGAGCGAGCAGTACTTC. Amino acid sequence: CASSLALVSEQYF.

The chain employs TRBV12-3 or TRBV12-4 and TRBJ1-2; possibly TRBD1 for D (5 bases). The CDR3 runs to 13 residues. With 7 bases removed from V and 9 bases from J, the gap between germline ends came to 18 bases. CDR3 coding DNA: TGTGCCAGCACCACCAGGGCACGCGTGAGCTACACCTTC. It specifies CASTTRARVSYTF.

CDR3 DNA sequence: TGCGCCAGCAGCTTGACGGGGACCTCCTACGAGCAGTACTTC. Its protein is CASSLTGTSYEQYF. The chain combines TRBV5-1 with TRBJ2-7; D could derive from TRBD1 or TRBD2 (5 bases each). V was pared by 1 base and J by 0 bases, with 8 bases between. Germline CDR1 is SGHRS and CDR2 is YFSETQ. This CDR3 is 14 amino acids long.

The J gene is TRBJ1-1, the V gene TRBV2; D ambiguous. This CDR3 comprises 14 residues. The germline gives CDR1 SNHLY, CDR2 FYNNEI. V gave up 4 bases and J gave up 4 bases, with 13 bases separating them. CDR3 sequence reads: CASSVDIRVTEAFF. CDR3 nucleotides: TGTGCCAGCAGTGTTGACATCCGAGTCACTGAAGCTTTCTTT.

J is TRBJ1-6 and V is TRBV6-2 or TRBV6-3; unclear D gene. CDR1 and CDR2 (germline): MNHEY, SVGEGT. The CDR3 totals 14 residues. V lost 6 bases and J lost 7, with 13 bases in between. The CDR3, as DNA: TGTGCCAGCAGCTTAAATGGCGGAAATTCACCCCTCCACTTT. It yields the protein CASSLNGGNSPLHF.

The V and J genes are TRBV7-9 and TRBJ1-2; D perhaps matches TRBD1 (6 bases). Germline assignment: CDR1 SEHNR and CDR2 FQNEAQ (reference sequence). Trimming cost V 3 bases and J 5 bases, with 19 bases left between them. This CDR3 spans 16 amino acids. CDR3 coding DNA: TGTGCCAGCAGCTTTGCAGGGGAGGGAGGAAAATATGGCTACACCTTC. As protein: CASSFAGEGGKYGYTF. The full variable domain, with the rest looked up from reference TRBV7-9 and TRBJ1-2, is DTGVSQNPRHKITKRGQNVTFRCDPISEHNRLYWYRQTLGQGPEFLTYFQNEAQLEKSRLLSDRFSAERPKGSFSTLEIQRTEQGDSAMYLCASSFAGEGGKYGYTFGSGTRLTVV.

J is TRBJ1-2 and V is TRBV27; D not certain. V was shortened by 1 base and J by 5 bases, with 20 bases between the two germline ends. This CDR3 spans 17 amino acids. Per germline, CDR1 MNHEY and CDR2 SMNVEV (reference sequence). The CDR3 coding sequence is TGTGCCAGCAGTTTATACAGATCGGGGTCCGGCGGGTATGGCTACACCTTC. It encodes CASSLYRSGSGGYGYTF.

In this sample, this clone turned up a few times. The chain employs TRBV7-3 and TRBJ2-1; D is uncertain. Germline V CDR1 and CDR2: SGHTA, FQGTGA. This CDR3 is built from 16 residues. V was shortened by 1 base and J by 0 bases, with 10 bases between the two germline ends. The CDR3 DNA reads TGTGCCAGCAGCTTAAGGGCTCTTAGCTCCTACAATGAGCAGTTCTTC. Translation: CASSLRALSSYNEQFF.

This clone was found once. A junction boundary mismatches the germline segment, possibly from a read error. V gene TRBV7-7 combines with J gene TRBJ1-2; D is unresolved. This CDR3 has 16 residues. Germline V gives CDR1 SSHAT, CDR2 FNYEAQ (reference sequence). The CDR3, as DNA: TGTGCTAGCAACCCTAGAGGGCAGGTGCCTAACTATGGCTACACCTTC. Translating gives CASNPRGQVPNYGYTF.

The CDR3 protein is CSALGLAGGNTGELFF. CDR3 nucleotide sequence: TGCAGCGCCCTGGGACTAGCGGGGGGGAACACCGGGGAGCTGTTTTTT. The chain recombines TRBV29-1 with TRBJ2-2; 15 bases agree with TRBD2. Germline CDR1 is SQVTM and CDR2 is ANQGSEA. Trimming took 7 bases from V and 1 from J; bases not matched to a gene: 4. CDR3 length: 16 residues.

The count of this clone is one. This chain joins TRBV19 and TRBJ2-3, with D perhaps given as TRBD1 or TRBD2 (5 bases each). Trimming removed 1 base at V and 2 bases at J, with 7 bases between. The CDR3 spans 14 residues. CDR1 LNHDA and CDR2 SQIVND come from the germline V gene (reference sequence). The CDR3 DNA follows: TGTGCCAGTAGTATAGGAGGGACCACAGATACGCAGTATTTT. It encodes CASSIGGTTDTQYF.

The chain uses TRBV12-5 and TRBJ1-1; D is uncertain. In germline, CDR1 is LGHNT, CDR2 FRNRAP. The CDR3 is 14 residues long. V was shortened by 6 bases and J by 2 bases, with 13 bases between the two germline ends. CDR3 in amino acids: CASGTQNANTEAFF. The CDR3 region has the DNA TGTGCTAGTGGAACCCAAAACGCCAACACTGAAGCTTTCTTT.

The chain is built from TRBV5-1 and TRBJ2-2, with TRBD2 identical over 11 bases. Trimming removed 4 bases from V and 3 bases from J; junction bases left unmatched: 14. In germline, CDR1 is SGHRS, CDR2 YFSETQ. The CDR3 has 19 amino acids. The CDR3, as DNA: TGCGCCAGCAGCCCCGGGAGGAATAGCGGGGGGGCAGACACCGGGGAGCTGTTTTTT. Translating it yields CASSPGRNSGGADTGELFF. Looking up the rest from reference TRBV5-1 and TRBJ2-2 gives the full variable domain: KAGVTQTPRYLIKTRGQQVTLSCSPISGHRSVSWYQQTPGQGLQFLFEYFSETQRNKGNFPGRFSGRQFSNSRSEMNVSTLELGDSALYLCASSPGRNSGGADTGELFFGEGSRLTVL.

The chain couples TRBV7-8 to TRBJ2-1; D is unresolved. CDR1 SGHVS and CDR2 FQNEAQ come from the germline V gene. V was shortened by 1 base and J by 0 bases, with 7 bases between the two germline ends. The CDR3 is 15 residues long. The CDR3 reads CASSLGVSSYNEQFF. CDR3 nucleotides: TGTGCCAGCAGCTTAGGGGTGAGCTCCTACAATGAGCAGTTCTTC.